This T cell receptor beta chain appears in the sequencing data of a study of radiotherapy plus CTLA-4 blockade in lung cancer. At the level of the study: Objective responses arose in approximately 19% of patients, and 31% experienced disease control. Study-wide findings and caveats: Interferon-beta and early blood T cell clone dynamics reportedly predicted response best. Following radiotherapy plus ipilimumab, tumor-derived TCR clones expanded in the blood.

V lost 2 bases and J 5 bases, leaving 7 bases between the germline ends. The CDR3 consists of 12 residues. Germline V CDR1 and CDR2: SGHRS, YFSETQ. Those with chemo-refractory metastatic non-small-cell lung cancer were treated with focal radiation combined with CTLA-4 blockade using ipilimumab. This clone was picked up a small number of times. No antigen is known for it. Within the sample, other DNA sequences also encode this same CDR3. TCRdb's copy holds only in-frame clones and misses some; the assay was immunoSEQ multiplex PCR. There are around 91,000 clones in the sample; just over 85% occur only once, and 4.9% lies in the top ten.

This rearrangement joins TRBV5-1 to TRBJ1-1; D uncertain. This specimen was peripheral blood, taken from a patient treated with radiotherapy plus ipilimumab. The clonotype comes from a human donor with non-small cell lung cancer that progressed on radiotherapy plus ipilimumab. The CDR3 bases are TGCGCCAGCAGCTTCGGGAGAACTGAAGCTTTCTTT. It yields the protein CASSFGRTEAFF.